Following are 4 T cell receptor beta chains from one sample sequenced in a study of CD8 T cells in ankylosing spondylitis. Regarding the study as a whole: Several highly homologous variants made up a TCR beta motif, and this motif appeared characteristic of ankylosing spondylitis blood.

TCRdb recomputed calls from the 5' RACE reads with MiXCR, one row per CDR3 protein. Altogether 750,000 to 850,000 distinct CDR3 sequences are present, around 11% being singletons, with the ten largest covering 0.51%. Their antigens are not known. Sequenced input: blood, either unsorted or a sorted T cell fraction (not recorded which). Source of these receptors: a male donor with ankylosing spondylitis.

This clonotype was recorded a few times. V usage is TRBV7-2 and J usage is TRBJ2-1; TRBD1 or TRBD2 may be the D gene (6 bases each). V was shortened by 0 bases and J by 8 bases, with 14 bases between the two germline ends. The CDR3 contains 15 residues. Germline-derived CDR1 and CDR2 are SGHTA and FQGNSA. CDR3 sequence (DNA): TGTGCCAGCAGCTTAGCGCCCTCGGGGGCGTATGAGCAGTTCTTC. Protein product: CASSLAPSGAYEQFF.

In DNA, the CDR3 is TGCGCCAGCAGCCAAGTGGGCATAAGGGACGGTAAAGAGACCCAGTACTTC. It yields the protein CASSQVGIRDGKETQYF. The rearrangement joins TRBV4-1 to TRBJ2-5; D is perhaps TRBD1 or TRBD2 (5 bases each). CDR1 and CDR2 from the germline V gene are MGHRA and YSYEKL. V was shortened by 1 base and J by 3 bases, with 18 bases between the two germline ends. The CDR3 loop spans 17 amino acids.

This clonotype turned up a few times. DNA of the CDR3: TGTGCCACCAGTGATTTAGGTTCTGAAGCTTTCTTT. Protein product: CATSDLGSEAFF. The rearrangement joins TRBV24-1 to TRBJ1-1; D call uncertain. Looked up from germline, CDR1 is KGHDR and CDR2 is SFDVKD. The V end was cut by 1 base, the J end by 6 bases, with 5 bases between. This CDR3 is built from 12 residues.

This clonotype was observed a few times. The chain employs TRBV2 and TRBJ2-5; no definite D call. The V end was cut by 9 bases, the J end by 2 bases, with 7 bases between. The CDR3 contains 11 residues. Per germline, CDR1 SNHLY and CDR2 FYNNEI. DNA of the CDR3: TGTGCCAGTCGTGAGCAAGAGACCCAGTACTTC. This encodes CASREQETQYF.